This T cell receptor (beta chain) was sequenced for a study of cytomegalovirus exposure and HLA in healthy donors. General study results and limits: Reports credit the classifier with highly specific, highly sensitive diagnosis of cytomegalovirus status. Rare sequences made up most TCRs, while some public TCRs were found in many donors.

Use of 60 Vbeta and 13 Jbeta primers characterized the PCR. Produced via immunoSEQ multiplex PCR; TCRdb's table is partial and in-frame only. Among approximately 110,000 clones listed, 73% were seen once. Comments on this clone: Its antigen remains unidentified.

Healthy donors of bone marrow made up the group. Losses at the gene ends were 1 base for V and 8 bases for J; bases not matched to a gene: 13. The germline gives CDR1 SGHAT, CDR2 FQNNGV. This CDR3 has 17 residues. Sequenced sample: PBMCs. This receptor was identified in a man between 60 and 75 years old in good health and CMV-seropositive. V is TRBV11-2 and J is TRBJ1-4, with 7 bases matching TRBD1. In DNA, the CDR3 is TGTGCCAGCAGCTTAGTCGGTCCGACAGGGAGGAAGGAAAAACTGTTTTTT. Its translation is CASSLVGPTGRKEKLFF.